The text below deals with one T cell receptor beta chain. This sample is drawn from a study of T cells expressing NK-cell markers. TCRdb reprocessed the 5' RACE reads, keeping one entry per CDR3 protein, no DNA. Recorded for this sample: about 450,000 distinct CDR3 sequences. This CDR3 comprises 13 residues. Germline-derived CDR1 and CDR2 are MDHEN and SYDVKM. The rearrangement uses TRBV28 and TRBJ1-5; TCRdb gives TRBD1 as the D gene, but with no DNA this cannot be confirmed. Sequencing was carried out using blood T cells: a sorted CD56 or NKG2C T cell subset, CD4+ or CD8+ T cells, or bulk PBMC T cells (not recorded which). The receptor comes from a woman between 18 and 75 years old in good health. CDR3 residues: CASKTRGNQPQHF.